This TCR beta chain was captured by sequencing in a study of T cell repertoires in cytomegalovirus infection. The wider study: Indicated by public TCR beta signatures were CMV infection and matching HLA type. Study-level results: The ex vivo response was dominated by HLA-C-restricted CMV-specific TCR beta clonotypes. Carriers of CMV plus the relevant HLA were identified by cumulative public TCR beta family frequency.

One entry per CDR3 protein, called by TCRdb with MiXCR from the reads. Found here are about 530,000 distinct CDR3 sequences, more than 20% of them singletons; the top ten hold 13%. Points on this clonotype: Its matching antigen is unknown.

CDR3 length: 15 residues. The V gene end was trimmed by 5 bases and the J gene end by 6 bases; junction bases not matched to a gene: 10. The sequencing sample was made of PBMCs. This chain connects TRBV12-3 or TRBV12-4 to TRBJ2-7, with TRBD1 matching over 10 bases. This receptor was identified in a human donor in good health (CMV status not recorded). Some clones in this sample may be carry-over from other donors' samples. The CDR3 DNA is TGTGCCAGCAGTCCCGGACAGGGGGAAAGGGGCGAGCAGTACTTC. Protein: CASSPGQGERGEQYF.